This entry lists 29 T cell receptor beta chains sequenced from one sample in a study of radiotherapy plus CTLA-4 blockade in lung cancer. TCRdb's table, derived via immunoSEQ multiplex PCR, lists solely in-frame clones and lacks some. Among about 120,000 clones listed, approximately 90% were seen once. Specimen: peripheral blood, collected from a patient treated with radiotherapy plus ipilimumab. These receptors were collected from a human donor with non-small cell lung cancer that progressed on radiotherapy plus ipilimumab.

The count of this clone is one. The chain joins TRBV9 to TRBJ1-3, with D possibly matching TRBD1 (6 bases). Trimming left V 3 bases short and J 0 bases short, with 13 bases between. Germline V gene data show CDR1 as SGDLS and CDR2 as YYNGEE. This CDR3 has 16 residues. The CDR3 nucleotides are TGTGCCAGCAGCGCCGGGGGGCAGACCTCTGGAAACACCATATATTTT. Its translation: CASSAGGQTSGNTIYF.

V is TRBV15 and J is TRBJ1-4, with 7 nucleotides matching TRBD1. Trimming removed 1 base from V and 5 bases from J; junction bases left unmatched: 7. The CDR3 is 16 residues long. Germline loops: CDR1 LNHNV, CDR2 YYDKDF (reference sequence). The DNA for the CDR3 is TGTGCCACCAGCAGAGCGGGACAGAGATTGAATGAAAAACTGTTTTTT. Translated: CATSRAGQRLNEKLFF.

The V gene is TRBV12-5, the J gene TRBJ1-5; 9 bases map to TRBD1. The CDR3 loop spans 20 amino acids. V trimming: 0 bases; J trimming: 5 bases; junction bases outside the gene matches: 17. Germline CDR1 is LGHNT and CDR2 is FRNRAP. The CDR3 region is CASGLVLKNSGTGYDQPQHF. The CDR3 nucleotides read TGTGCTAGTGGTTTGGTACTAAAAAACTCGGGGACAGGGTATGATCAGCCCCAGCATTTT.

V usage is TRBV19 and J usage is TRBJ2-3, with TRBD1 matching over 7 bases. Germline CDR1 reads LNHDA; CDR2 reads SQIVND (reference sequence). The ends lost 7 bases at V and 5 bases at J; junction bases unmatched: 6. This CDR3 has 13 amino acids. The DNA of the CDR3 is TGTGCCAGTACAAGGGGGCTGGGAGATACGCAGTATTTT. Amino acids: CASTRGLGDTQYF.

The J gene is TRBJ1-2, the V gene TRBV4-2; D might be TRBD1 (5 bases). CDR3 length: 17 residues. V dropped 0 bases and J dropped 2 bases, with 16 bases sitting between them. Germline CDR1 LGHNA, CDR2 YNFKEQ. DNA of the CDR3: TGTGCCAGCAGCCAAGACAGGGTAGACGCTCGGAACTATGGCTACACCTTC. This sequence encodes CASSQDRVDARNYGYTF.

The V and J genes are TRBV6-1 and TRBJ2-1; tentatively, D is TRBD2 (5 bases). With 6 bases removed from V and 6 bases from J, the gap between germline ends came to 15 bases. CDR1 and CDR2 (germline): MNHNS, SASEGT. This CDR3 has 14 residues. The CDR3: CASRGWRAGNEQFF. In DNA, the CDR3 is TGTGCCAGCAGAGGTTGGCGGGCCGGCAATGAGCAGTTCTTC.

The chain links TRBV27 to TRBJ2-3; 9 bases agree with TRBD2. The CDR3 has 18 residues. With V trimmed by 0 bases and J by 4 bases, 11 bases remained unmatched. The germline gives CDR1 MNHEY, CDR2 SMNVEV (reference sequence). CDR3 coding DNA: TGTGCCAGCAGTTTATCTAAATCCGCGCGGGGGGGGGCAGATACGCAGTATTTT. Translating gives CASSLSKSARGGADTQYF.

The CDR3 DNA reads as TGCAGCGAGACTAGCGGCACAGATACGCAGTATTTT. Translating it yields CSETSGTDTQYF. V is TRBV29-1 and J is TRBJ2-3, with 8 positions matching TRBD2. Per germline, CDR1 SQVTM and CDR2 ANQGSEA. This CDR3 has 12 residues. After removal of 7 bases from V and 1 base from J, the junction contained 1 base not matched to a gene.

This clone was seen once. This rearrangement joins TRBV5-4 to TRBJ1-1; perhaps TRBD1 as D (5 bases). Germline values: CDR1 SGHNT, CDR2 YYREEE (reference sequence). CDR3 length: 15 amino acids. V shed 4 bases and J shed 1 base, with 14 bases lying between them. The CDR3 coding sequence is TGTGCCAGCAGCCAACCGGGACTCCAGAACACTGAAGCTTTCTTT. Protein: CASSQPGLQNTEAFF. Together with reference TRBV5-4 and TRBJ1-1, the CDR3 gives the full variable domain: ETGVTQSPTHLIKTRGQQVTLRCSSQSGHNTVSWYQQALGQGPQFIFQYYREEENGRGNFPPRFSGLQFPNYSSELNVNALELDDSALYLCASSQPGLQNTEAFFGQGTRLTVV.

The CDR3 here is CALTAGGISKEQFF. The CDR3 bases are TGTGCCTTAACAGCGGGAGGGATTTCAAAGGAGCAGTTCTTC. This rearrangement joins TRBV2 to TRBJ2-1; 10 nucleotides match TRBD2. The CDR3 runs to 14 residues. Germline trimming cut 11 bases from V and 10 bases from J; bases unmatched to any gene: 14. From germline, CDR1 is SNHLY and CDR2 FYNNEI.

The rearrangement links TRBV30 to TRBJ2-7; D is unclear. The V gene lost 2 bases and the J gene lost 6 bases, with 17 bases spanning the gap. The CDR3 has 14 residues. CDR1 GTSNPN and CDR2 SVGIG come from the germline V gene (reference sequence). The CDR3: CAWSFQSFWSEQYF. CDR3 sequence (DNA): TGTGCCTGGAGTTTCCAGAGTTTCTGGAGCGAGCAGTACTTC.

This rearrangement joins TRBV9 to TRBJ1-2, with D uncertain. CDR3 length equals 15 residues. V lost 4 bases, J lost 0 bases, and 13 bases lay in between. The germline V gene encodes CDR1 SGDLS and CDR2 YYNGEE. As DNA, the CDR3 is TGTGCCAGCAGCCCCCAGGCATTATCTAACTATGGCTACACCTTC. Its translation is CASSPQALSNYGYTF.

The chain carries TRBV2 and TRBJ2-2; D is ambiguous. V was trimmed by 8 bases and J by 0 bases, leaving 22 bases between them. The CDR3 consists of 18 residues. Germline assignment: CDR1 SNHLY and CDR2 FYNNEI. The DNA for the CDR3 is TGTGCCAGCCAATACCCCCGGGCCCCCAGTCCGAACACCGGGGAGCTGTTTTTT. Protein product: CASQYPRAPSPNTGELFF.

This clone has just one count. The rearrangement uses TRBV6-1 and TRBJ1-2, with D perhaps TRBD1 (5 bases). Germline values: CDR1 MNHNS, CDR2 SASEGT. V dropped 10 bases and J dropped 2 bases, with 20 bases sitting between them. The CDR3 runs to 15 residues. CDR3 amino acids: CATQGPNRGNYGYTF. CDR3 sequence (DNA): TGTGCCACCCAGGGTCCCAATCGGGGAAACTATGGCTACACCTTC.

The rearrangement joins TRBV6-1 to TRBJ2-3; 8 bases line up with TRBD1. Germline lookup yields CDR1 MNHNS and CDR2 SASEGT. The CDR3 sequence is 15 residues long. The junction had 4 bases not matched to a gene; V was cut back by 2 bases and J by 3 bases. CDR3: CASSERDRLTDTQYF. The CDR3 DNA is TGTGCCAGCAGTGAAAGGGACAGGTTAACAGATACGCAGTATTTT.

About this clone: Other DNA sequences of this sample code for an identical CDR3. The chain links TRBV5-1 to TRBJ2-5, with 14 bases fitting TRBD2. CDR3 length: 17 amino acids. Trimming cost V 0 bases and J 5 bases; bases outside gene matches: 6. CDR1 and CDR2 (germline): SGHRS, YFSETQ. CDR3 region: CASSLGLAGGPGETQYF. DNA of the CDR3: TGCGCCAGCAGCTTGGGACTAGCGGGAGGGCCAGGGGAGACCCAGTACTTC. The full variable domain, with the rest looked up from reference TRBV5-1 and TRBJ2-5, is KAGVTQTPRYLIKTRGQQVTLSCSPISGHRSVSWYQQTPGQGLQFLFEYFSETQRNKGNFPGRFSGRQFSNSRSEMNVSTLELGDSALYLCASSLGLAGGPGETQYFGPGTRLLVL.

The CDR3 DNA reads as TGCGCCAGCCATTGGACTCAGGCACTCAATCAGCCCCAGCATTTT. It specifies CASHWTQALNQPQHF. The chain has TRBV23-1 and TRBJ1-5; unclear D gene. Being an ORF, TRBV23-1 has a function that is uncertain. V lost 8 bases to trimming and J lost 3 bases, with 17 bases between them. CDR3 length equals 15 residues.

This clone was detected only a few times. DNA for the CDR3: TGCGCCAGCAGTGAGGAGGGATTCTTGGCAGCTTTCTTT. It yields the protein CASSEEGFLAAFF. The chain joins TRBV10-2 to TRBJ1-1; no clear D. Germline CDR1 WSHSY, CDR2 SAAADI. The CDR3 is made up of 13 amino acids. V lost 2 bases and J lost 10, with 14 bases in between.

This chain uses TRBV2 with TRBJ1-3; D is unclear. The CDR3 has 13 residues. Germline CDR1 is SNHLY and CDR2 is FYNNEI. V was shortened by 6 bases and J by 0 bases, with 6 bases between the two germline ends. This CDR3 reads CASRLSSGNTIYF. DNA of the CDR3: TGTGCCAGCAGGCTAAGCTCTGGAAACACCATATATTTT.

The chain uses TRBV7-3 and TRBJ2-1; D gene unclear. With 2 bases removed from V and 2 bases from J, the gap between germline ends came to 10 bases. The CDR3 runs to 15 residues. From germline, CDR1 is SGHTA and CDR2 FQGTGA. CDR3 DNA sequence: TGTGCCAGCAGCTTAGACCAGAGCCCCTACAATGAGCAGTTCTTC. Translated: CASSLDQSPYNEQFF. Using reference TRBV7-3 and TRBJ2-1 for the parts outside the CDR3, the full variable domain is GAGVSQTPSNKVTEKGKYVELRCDPISGHTALYWYRQSLGQGPEFLIYFQGTGAADDSGLPNDRFFAVRPEGSVSTLKIQRTERGDSAVYLCASSLDQSPYNEQFFGPGTRLTVL.

The V and J genes are TRBV5-4 and TRBJ2-2; TRBD2 matches 15 bases. With V trimmed by 10 bases and J by 4 bases, 11 bases remained unmatched. Germline V gene sequence: CDR1 SGHNT, CDR2 YYREEE (reference sequence). The CDR3 is 17 residues long. The CDR3 sequence is CALQYGLAGGPTGELFF. For the CDR3, the DNA is TGTGCCCTACAATACGGACTAGCGGGAGGGCCCACCGGGGAGCTGTTTTTT.

V and J are TRBV7-9 and TRBJ2-2; D is unclear. This CDR3 contains 14 residues. V lost 5 bases and J lost 2, with 9 bases in between. Germline CDR1 and CDR2: SEHNR and FQNEAQ (reference sequence). CDR3 loop: CASSPSTNTGELFF. CDR3 nucleotide sequence: TGTGCCAGCAGCCCGAGCACCAACACCGGGGAGCTGTTTTTT.

The chain combines TRBV30 with TRBJ1-1, with 7 nucleotides matching TRBD1. The ends lost 5 bases at V and 8 bases at J; junction bases unmatched: 8. The length of the CDR3 is 12 residues. The V gene's germline CDR1 is GTSNPN and CDR2 SVGIG (reference sequence). The CDR3 protein is CAWSKQGWEAFF. CDR3 bases: TGTGCCTGGTCCAAACAGGGGTGGGAAGCTTTCTTT.

The chain joins TRBV6-5 to TRBJ2-7; D perhaps matches TRBD2 (7 bases). Trimming removed 6 bases from V and 1 base from J, with 10 bases in between. CDR3 size: 13 residues. The germline gives CDR1 MNHEY, CDR2 SVGAGI. CDR3 DNA sequence: TGTGCCAGCAGAGGGGGAGGGTCCTACGAGCAGTACTTC. This codes for CASRGGGSYEQYF.

This CDR3 is CASSIAGGGEQFF. The CDR3 nucleotides are TGTGCCAGTAGTATAGCCGGTGGGGGTGAGCAGTTCTTC. The rearrangement links TRBV19 to TRBJ2-1; perhaps D is TRBD1 or TRBD2 (5 bases each). V was clipped by 1 base and J by 9 bases, with 10 bases between them. Per germline, CDR1 LNHDA and CDR2 SQIVND (reference sequence). This CDR3 is built from 13 residues.

This chain connects TRBV2 to TRBJ2-4; the match to TRBD2 covers 12 bases. Germline-derived CDR1 and CDR2 are SNHLY and FYNNEI. This CDR3 has 14 residues. After removal of 8 bases from V and 2 bases from J, the junction contained 1 base not matched to a gene. CDR3 sequence reads: CASGTSGPKNIQYF. The CDR3 bases are TGTGCCAGCGGGACTAGCGGGCCCAAAAACATTCAGTACTTC.

The chain has TRBV4-1 and TRBJ2-1, with 9 positions matching TRBD2. CDR1 and CDR2 (germline): MGHRA, YSYEKL. This CDR3 has 16 residues. V lost 1 base and J lost 1; bases outside the gene matches: 2. The CDR3 DNA reads as TGCGCCAGCAGCCAAGGTAGCGGGAGTTCCTACAATGAGCAGTTCTTC. As protein: CASSQGSGSSYNEQFF.

The V gene is TRBV27, the J gene TRBJ1-2, with 8 bases that match TRBD1. The CDR3 is made up of 14 amino acids. The germline CDR1 and CDR2 sequences are MNHEY and SMNVEV (reference sequence). Trimming cost V 5 bases and J 5 bases; bases outside gene matches: 7. CDR3 residues: CASSPRTGSYGYTF. CDR3 coding DNA: TGTGCCAGCAGTCCAAGGACAGGGAGTTATGGCTACACCTTC.

In this sample, this clone turned up once. The chain combines TRBV9 with TRBJ1-2; weak D call: TRBD1 (5 bases). The CDR3 has 16 amino acids. Per the germline V gene, CDR1 is SGDLS and CDR2 is YYNGEE. The germline V and J ends were trimmed by 2 bases and 1 base, with 15 bases remaining between them. The DNA of the CDR3 is TGTGCCAGCAGCGTCCTCCAGGGATCACTTAACTATGGCTACACCTTC. Translation: CASSVLQGSLNYGYTF.